These 16 T cell receptor beta chains were all obtained from the same sample, sequenced in a study of control samples from healthy donors and cancer patients. The table came from immunoSEQ multiplex PCR; TCRdb's copy has only in-frame clones and leaves some out. The sample lists more than 85,000 clones, roughly 90% occurring once. Sample: PBMCs. The receptors originated from a woman aged 60-75 years with lung cancer.

The chain is built from TRBV3-1 (or the pseudogene TRBV3-2) and TRBJ2-1, with TRBD2 matching over 13 bases. CDR1 is LGHDT, CDR2 YNNKEL, per germline (reference sequence). With V trimmed by 3 bases and J by 9 bases, 8 bases remained unmatched. The CDR3 extends over 16 amino acids. The CDR3 loop reads CASSHSGLAGVVEQFF. CDR3 nucleotides: TGTGCCAGCAGCCATTCAGGACTAGCGGGAGTAGTTGAGCAGTTCTTC.

J is TRBJ2-3 and V is TRBV5-4; 8 bases map to TRBD2. The CDR3 is 16 residues long. Trimming cost V 3 bases and J 5 bases; bases outside gene matches: 11. CDR1 is SGHNT and CDR2 is YYREEE in the germline V gene (reference sequence). The CDR3 DNA reads as TGTGCCAGCAGCTCCCCCCAGCGGGGGAGGCAAGATACGCAGTATTTT. Its translation is CASSSPQRGRQDTQYF.

This chain joins TRBV24-1 and TRBJ2-1; 10 bases are a match to TRBD1. The germline V gene encodes CDR1 KGHDR and CDR2 SFDVKD. The CDR3 loop spans 17 amino acids. The ends lost 4 bases at V and 5 bases at J; junction bases unmatched: 10. Written as DNA, the CDR3 is TGTGCCACCAGTGACCCGGACAGGGGGGCACTCAACAATGAGCAGTTCTTC. This translates into CATSDPDRGALNNEQFF.

The chain has TRBV4-2 and TRBJ1-1; D is possibly TRBD1 (5 bases). The CDR3 runs 15 residues. Germline V lookup: CDR1 LGHNA, CDR2 YNFKEQ. V was pared by 4 bases and J by 3 bases, with 15 bases between. The CDR3 reads CASSPGLNADTEAFF. The CDR3 coding sequence is TGTGCCAGCAGCCCGGGACTAAATGCGGACACTGAAGCTTTCTTT.

This chain links TRBV18 with TRBJ2-5; D may correspond to TRBD1 or TRBD2 (5 bases each). V dropped 6 bases and J dropped 5 bases, with 16 bases sitting between them. The CDR3 spans 14 residues. The germline gives CDR1 KGHSH, CDR2 LQKENI. The CDR3 is CASSPSQGGETQYF. The CDR3 region has the DNA TGTGCCAGCTCGCCATCCCAGGGCGGGGAGACCCAGTACTTC.

This chain uses TRBV7-3 with TRBJ1-6; TRBD1 might be the D (6 bases). Germline lookup yields CDR1 SGHTA and CDR2 FQGTGA. V was trimmed by 3 bases and J by 9 bases, leaving 12 bases between them. CDR3 length: 14 residues. The CDR3 sequence: CASSLDTRGSPLHF. The DNA for the CDR3 is TGTGCCAGCAGCTTGGACACCAGGGGTTCACCCCTCCACTTT.

The chain links TRBV19 to TRBJ2-2; 11 bases agree with TRBD2. In germline, CDR1 is LNHDA, CDR2 SQIVND (reference sequence). V shed 10 bases and J 5 bases; nucleotides not matched to a gene: 9. CDR3 length equals 15 residues. The CDR3 region has the DNA TGTGCCACTCATGGACTAGCGGGCGGGACCGGGGAGCTGTTTTTT. It translates to CATHGLAGGTGELFF.

The chain has TRBV7-8 and TRBJ1-2; unclear D gene. CDR3 length: 14 amino acids. Germline V gene sequence: CDR1 SGHVS, CDR2 FQNEAQ. The V end lost 2 bases, the J end lost 6 bases, and 13 bases lay between the germline ends. CDR3 protein: CASSLREGLDGYTF. CDR3 bases: TGTGCCAGCAGCTTAAGGGAAGGTTTGGATGGCTACACCTTC.

The rearrangement joins TRBV18 to TRBJ2-1; maybe TRBD2 (6 bases). V lost 1 base and J 10 bases, leaving 14 bases between the germline ends. CDR1 and CDR2 (germline): KGHSH, LQKENI. The CDR3 extends over 14 amino acids. The CDR3 is CASSPLAASGEQFF. In DNA form, the CDR3 reads TGTGCCAGCTCACCACTAGCGGCAAGCGGGGAGCAGTTCTTC.

V usage is TRBV24-1 and J usage is TRBJ2-3; TRBD2 agrees at 7 bases. Germline CDR1 is KGHDR and CDR2 is SFDVKD. The trim removed 0 bases at V and 2 bases at J, leaving 4 bases unmatched. There are 16 residues in the CDR3. DNA of the CDR3: TGTGCCACCAGTGATTTGGAGGGAGGGCTCACAGATACGCAGTATTTT. Translating gives CATSDLEGGLTDTQYF.

The chain has TRBV12-3 or TRBV12-4 and TRBJ2-3, with D maybe TRBD2 (5 bases). V lost 5 bases to trimming and J lost 5 bases, with 8 bases between them. The length of the CDR3 is 12 residues. In DNA, the CDR3 is TGTGCCAGCAGTCAAACTAGAGATACGCAGTATTTT. Its protein product is CASSQTRDTQYF.

This CDR3 is CASRTGSNQPQHF. The CDR3 DNA reads as TGTGCCTCAAGGACAGGGAGCAATCAGCCCCAGCATTTT. The rearrangement uses TRBV30 and TRBJ1-5; TRBD1 agrees at 8 bases. Germline CDR1 GTSNPN, CDR2 SVGIG (reference sequence). The junction had 3 bases not matched to a gene; V was cut back by 7 bases and J by 1 base. The CDR3 totals 13 residues.

V usage is TRBV11-1 and J usage is TRBJ1-5, with D hard to call. CDR1 and CDR2 from the germline V gene are SGHAT and FQDESV (reference sequence). This CDR3 has 13 amino acids. V dropped 5 bases and J dropped 1 base, with 6 bases sitting between them. The chain's CDR3 is CASSRDSNQPQHF. CDR3 nucleotide sequence: TGTGCCAGCAGCCGAGACAGCAATCAGCCCCAGCATTTT.

The chain has TRBV5-6 and TRBJ1-2; D unresolved. Per germline, CDR1 SGHDT and CDR2 YYEEEE. The length of the CDR3 is 15 residues. V lost 5 bases to trimming and J lost 3 bases, with 17 bases between them. The DNA of the CDR3 is TGTGCCAGCAGTCAAGGTGGCATTCGGGACTATGGCTACACCTTC. The encoded protein is CASSQGGIRDYGYTF.

The V and J genes are TRBV7-8 and TRBJ2-1; 8 bases fit TRBD1. Trimming removed 4 bases from V and 5 bases from J; junction bases left unmatched: 16. Germline assignment: CDR1 SGHVS and CDR2 FQNEAQ. This CDR3 is 18 amino acids long. CDR3 region: CASSSDRGRGPPHNEQFF. The CDR3 nucleotides are TGTGCCAGCAGCTCAGACAGGGGCCGGGGGCCCCCCCACAATGAGCAGTTCTTC.

The J gene is TRBJ2-5, the V gene TRBV24-1, with a tentative D call TRBD2 (6 bases). Germline-derived CDR1 and CDR2 are KGHDR and SFDVKD. Trimming stripped 11 bases from V and 1 base from J, with 16 bases between. The CDR3 spans 14 residues. The CDR3 loop reads CANFPGALQETQYF. DNA for the CDR3: TGTGCCAACTTTCCGGGAGCACTCCAAGAGACCCAGTACTTC.